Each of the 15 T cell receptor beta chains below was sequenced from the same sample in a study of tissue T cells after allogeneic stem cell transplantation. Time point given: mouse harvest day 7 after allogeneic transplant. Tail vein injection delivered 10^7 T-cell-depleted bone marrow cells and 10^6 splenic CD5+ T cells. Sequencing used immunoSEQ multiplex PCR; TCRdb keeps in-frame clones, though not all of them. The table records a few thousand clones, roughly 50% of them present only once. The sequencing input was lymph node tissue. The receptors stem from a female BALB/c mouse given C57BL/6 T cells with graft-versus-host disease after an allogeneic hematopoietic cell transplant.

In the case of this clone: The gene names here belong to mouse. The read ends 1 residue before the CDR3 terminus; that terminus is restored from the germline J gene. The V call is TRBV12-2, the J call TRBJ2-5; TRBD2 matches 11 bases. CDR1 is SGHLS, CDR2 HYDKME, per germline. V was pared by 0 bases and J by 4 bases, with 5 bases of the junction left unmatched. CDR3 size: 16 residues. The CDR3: CASSLERLGGKDTQYF. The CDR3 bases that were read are TGTGCCAGCTCTCTCGAAAGACTGGGGGGGAAAGACACCCAGTAC.

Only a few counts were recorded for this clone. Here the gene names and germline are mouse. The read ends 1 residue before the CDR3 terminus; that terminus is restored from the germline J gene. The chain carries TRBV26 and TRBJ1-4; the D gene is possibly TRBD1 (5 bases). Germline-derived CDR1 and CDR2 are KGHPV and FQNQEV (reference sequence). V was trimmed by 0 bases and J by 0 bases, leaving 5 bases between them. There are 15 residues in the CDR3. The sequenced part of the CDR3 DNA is TGTGCCAGCAGTCTGTCGGGGGTTTCCAACGAAAGATTATTT. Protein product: CASSLSGVSNERLF. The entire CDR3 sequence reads CASSLSGVSNERLFF.

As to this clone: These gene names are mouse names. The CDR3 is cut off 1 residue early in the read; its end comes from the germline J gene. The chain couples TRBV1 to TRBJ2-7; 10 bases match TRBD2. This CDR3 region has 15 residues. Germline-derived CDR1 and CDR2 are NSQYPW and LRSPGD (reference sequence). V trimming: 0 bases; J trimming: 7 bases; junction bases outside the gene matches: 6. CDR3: CTCSADSGGAGEQYF. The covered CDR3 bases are TGCACCTGCAGTGCAGATTCTGGGGGGGCCGGAGAACAGTAC.

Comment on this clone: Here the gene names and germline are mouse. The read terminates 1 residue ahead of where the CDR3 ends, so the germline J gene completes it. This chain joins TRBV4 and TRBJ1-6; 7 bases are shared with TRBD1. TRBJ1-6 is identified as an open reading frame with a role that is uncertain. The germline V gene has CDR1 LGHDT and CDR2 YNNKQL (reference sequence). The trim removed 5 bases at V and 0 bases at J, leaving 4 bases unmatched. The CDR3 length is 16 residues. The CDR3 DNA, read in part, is TGTGCCAGCAGCCCCGGGACAGATTCCTATAATTCGCCCCTCTAC. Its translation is CASSPGTDSYNSPLY. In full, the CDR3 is CASSPGTDSYNSPLYF.

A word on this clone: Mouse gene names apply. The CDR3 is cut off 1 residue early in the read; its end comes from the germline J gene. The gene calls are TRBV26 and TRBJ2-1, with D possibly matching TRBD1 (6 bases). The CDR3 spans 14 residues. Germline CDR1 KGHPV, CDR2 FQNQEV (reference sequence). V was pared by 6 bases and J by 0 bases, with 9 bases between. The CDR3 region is CASRRDINYAEQFF. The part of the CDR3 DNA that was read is TGTGCCAGCAGGCGGGACATTAACTATGCTGAGCAGTTC.

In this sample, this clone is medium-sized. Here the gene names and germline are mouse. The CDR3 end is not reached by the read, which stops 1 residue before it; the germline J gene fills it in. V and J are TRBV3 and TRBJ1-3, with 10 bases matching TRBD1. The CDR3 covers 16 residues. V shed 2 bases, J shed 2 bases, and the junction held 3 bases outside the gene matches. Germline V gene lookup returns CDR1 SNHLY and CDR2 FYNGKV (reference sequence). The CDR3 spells CASSLNGQGAGNTLYF. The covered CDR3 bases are TGTGCCAGCAGCTTAAATGGACAGGGGGCTGGAAATACGCTCTAT. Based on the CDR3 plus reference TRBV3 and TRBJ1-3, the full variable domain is GPKVLQIPSHQIIDMGQMVTLNCDPVSNHLYFYWYKQILGQQMEFLVNFYNGKVMEKSKLFKDQFSVERPDGSYFTLKIQPTALEDSAVYFCASSLNGQGAGNTLYFGEGSRLIVV.

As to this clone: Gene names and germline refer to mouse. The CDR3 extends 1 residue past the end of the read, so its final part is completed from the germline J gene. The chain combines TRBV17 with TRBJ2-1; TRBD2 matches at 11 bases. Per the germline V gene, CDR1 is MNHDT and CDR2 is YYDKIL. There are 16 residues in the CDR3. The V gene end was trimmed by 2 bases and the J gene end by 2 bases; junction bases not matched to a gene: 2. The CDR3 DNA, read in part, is TGTGCTAGCAGTAGAAGACTGGGGGGGGACTATGCTGAGCAGTTC. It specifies CASSRRLGGDYAEQF. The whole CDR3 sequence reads CASSRRLGGDYAEQFF. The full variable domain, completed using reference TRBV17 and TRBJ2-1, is DTTVKQNPRYKLARVGKPVNLICSQTMNHDTMYWYQKKPNQAPKLLLFYYDKILNREADTFEKFQSSRPNNSFCSLYIGSAGLEYSAMYLCASSRRLGGDYAEQFFGPGTRLTVL.

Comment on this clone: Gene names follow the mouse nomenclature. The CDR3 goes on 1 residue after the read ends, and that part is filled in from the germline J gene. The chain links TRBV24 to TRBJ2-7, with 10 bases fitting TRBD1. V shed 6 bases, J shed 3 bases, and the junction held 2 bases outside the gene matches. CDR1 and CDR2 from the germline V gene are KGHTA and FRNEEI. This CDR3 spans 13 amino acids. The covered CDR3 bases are TGTGCCAGCAGGACAGGGGGCTTCTATGAACAGTAC. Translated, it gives CASRTGGFYEQY. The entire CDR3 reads CASRTGGFYEQYF.

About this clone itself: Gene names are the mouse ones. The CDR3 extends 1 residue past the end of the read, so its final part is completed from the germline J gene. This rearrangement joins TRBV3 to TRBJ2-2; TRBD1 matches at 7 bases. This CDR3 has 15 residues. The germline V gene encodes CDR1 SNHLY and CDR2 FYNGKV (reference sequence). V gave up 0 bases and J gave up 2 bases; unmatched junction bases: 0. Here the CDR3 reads CASSLAGQNTGQLYF. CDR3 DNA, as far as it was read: TGTGCCAGCAGCTTAGCGGGACAGAACACCGGGCAGCTCTAC.

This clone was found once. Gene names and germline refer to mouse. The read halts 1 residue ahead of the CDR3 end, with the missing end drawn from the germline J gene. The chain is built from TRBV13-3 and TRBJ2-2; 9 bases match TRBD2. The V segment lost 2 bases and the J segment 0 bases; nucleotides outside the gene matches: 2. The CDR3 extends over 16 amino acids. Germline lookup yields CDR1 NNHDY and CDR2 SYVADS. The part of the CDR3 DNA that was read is TGTGCCAGCAGTGAGGACTGGGGCGCAAACACCGGGCAGCTCTAC. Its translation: CASSEDWGANTGQLY. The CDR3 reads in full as CASSEDWGANTGQLYF.

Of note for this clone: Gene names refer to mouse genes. CDR3 residues: CASGDAWGQGAEQFF. Partial CDR3 DNA: TGTGCCAGCGGTGATGCATGGGGGCAGGGTGCTGAGCAGTTC. The chain recombines TRBV13-2 with TRBJ2-1; D possibly uses TRBD1 or TRBD2 (6 bases each). The sequenced fragment ends 1 residue before the CDR3 boundary, so the rest is inferred from the germline J gene. V lost 0 bases, J lost 6 bases, and 13 bases lay in between. Germline lookup yields CDR1 NNHNN and CDR2 SYGAGS (reference sequence). The CDR3 has 15 amino acids.

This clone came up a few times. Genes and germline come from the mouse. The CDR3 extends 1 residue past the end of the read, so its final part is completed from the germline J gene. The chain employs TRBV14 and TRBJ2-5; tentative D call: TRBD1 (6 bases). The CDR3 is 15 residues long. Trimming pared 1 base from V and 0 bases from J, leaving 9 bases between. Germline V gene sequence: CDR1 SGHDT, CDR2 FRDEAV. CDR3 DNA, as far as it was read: TGTGCCAGCAGTTTCCGGGACAAAAACCAAGACACCCAGTAC. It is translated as CASSFRDKNQDTQY. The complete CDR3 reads CASSFRDKNQDTQYF.

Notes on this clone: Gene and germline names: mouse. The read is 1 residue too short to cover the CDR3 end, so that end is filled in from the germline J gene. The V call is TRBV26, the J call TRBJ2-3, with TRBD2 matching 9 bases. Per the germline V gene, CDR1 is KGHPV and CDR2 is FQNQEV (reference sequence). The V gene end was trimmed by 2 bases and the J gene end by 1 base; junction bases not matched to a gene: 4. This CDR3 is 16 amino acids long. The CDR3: CASSLTLGGRAETLYF. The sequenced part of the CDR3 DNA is TGTGCCAGCAGTCTGACACTGGGGGGACGTGCAGAAACGCTGTAT.

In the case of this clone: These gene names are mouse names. The CDR3 loop reads CASSQEWGGAETLYF. CDR3 bases read: TGTGCCAGCAGCCAAGAATGGGGGGGCGCAGAAACGCTGTAT. The rearrangement uses TRBV5 and TRBJ2-3; TRBD2 matches 9 bases. The read finishes 1 residue shy of the CDR3 end, and the germline J gene is used to complete it. The CDR3 is made up of 15 amino acids. V trimming: 0 bases; J trimming: 3 bases; junction bases outside the gene matches: 1. Germline assignment: CDR1 LGHNA and CDR2 YNLKQL (reference sequence).

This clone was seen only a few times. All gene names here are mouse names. This CDR3 is CSSSRQDTQYF. CDR3 DNA, as far as it was read: TGCTCCAGCAGTCGGCAAGACACCCAGTAC. J is TRBJ2-5 and V is TRBV23. The DNA ends 1 residue before the CDR3 does, and the rest of the CDR3 is filled in from the germline J gene. CDR3 size: 11 residues. The germline gives CDR1 KGHTA, CDR2 FQNQQP. Complete variable domain (other parts from reference TRBV23 and TRBJ2-5): DAAVTQKPRYLIKMKGQEAEMKCIPEKGHTAVFWYQQKQSKELKFLIYFQNQQPLDQIDMVKERFSAVCPSSSLCSLGIRTCEAEDSALYLCSSSRQDTQYFGPGTRLLVL.